This TCR beta chain derives from a study of beta chain features in type 1 diabetes. Study overall: Healthy donors, compared against patients, showed similar age, gender and cell yields.

On this clone: The antigen is unknown.

Expressed TCRB transcripts were sequenced after all isolated RNA was converted to cDNA. The table came from immunoSEQ multiplex PCR; TCRdb's copy has only in-frame clones and leaves some out. This table has about 40,000 clones, around 49% appearing once. V lost 5 bases, J lost 4 bases, and 15 bases lay in between. The CDR3 has 14 amino acids. The V gene's germline CDR1 is SEHNR and CDR2 FQNEAQ (reference sequence). Study-level findings and limits: Patients' naive, central memory and Treg TCRB repertoires seemed closer to one another than those of healthy donors.

This sequence joins TRBV7-9 and TRBJ2-7; a weak D match, TRBD2 (6 bases). Input material: central memory CD4+ T cells from blood. This TCR derives from a woman aged 18-35 years in good health. CDR3: CASSLRAGQYEQYF. CDR3 sequence (DNA): TGTGCCAGCAGCCTCCGGGCGGGGCAGTACGAGCAGTACTTC.